This T cell receptor (beta chain) came from a study of PD-1 blockade in classical Hodgkin lymphoma. Described time point: newly diagnosed, previously untreated cHL patient sample. Using immunoSEQ multiplex PCR, the repertoire was profiled, and TCRdb retains in-frame clones only, with some absent. The sample has about 47,000 clones, roughly 88% seen once. The V gene's germline CDR1 is SGHAT and CDR2 FQNNGV. CDR3 size: 16 residues. V dropped 5 bases and J dropped 3 bases, with 18 bases sitting between them. This clone was recorded once. Sequencing was carried out using peripheral blood mononuclear cells (PBMCs). This chain connects TRBV11-2 to TRBJ2-3; D may be TRBD2 (5 bases). The sequence derives from a human donor with classical Hodgkin lymphoma. The CDR3 loop reads CASSLSGGPRTDTQYF. DNA for the CDR3: TGTGCCAGCAGCCTCTCCGGAGGCCCACGGACAGATACGCAGTATTTT.